The clone carrying this TCR beta chain was counted many times. Its antigen remains unknown. This beta chain appears as a stray read in a library generated for alpha chains; its size is not informative. The sample originates from a study of spatial heterogeneity in lung cancer. Study-level information: Detection of beta-chain sequences consistently exceeded that of alpha-chain sequences. The study observed each unique TCR and UMI combination more than ten times on average in raw reads. Broader study findings: Mutation tallies in tumors tracked expanded intratumoral alpha and beta TCR counts.

CDR1 and CDR2 from the germline V gene are SGHNT and YYREEE (reference sequence). This CDR3 has 14 amino acids. Trimming cost V 0 bases and J 5 bases, with 11 bases left between them. TCRdb ran MiXCR on the 5' RACE reads and lists one entry per CDR3 protein. Of about 8,100 distinct CDR3 sequences listed, roughly an eighth are singletons. The time point here: sample taken at primary tumor resection. The donors were about 72 patients with non-small cell lung cancer that was early-stage and untreated. Whole RNA, isolated from tumor, nontumor lung or frozen PBMC, was sequenced without prior sorting. The sample here was lung tumor tissue, taken at surgery. V and J are TRBV5-4 and TRBJ2-5, with D possibly TRBD2 on 5 matching bases. The clonotype comes from a male donor with early-stage non-small cell lung cancer. CDR3 bases: TGTGCCAGCAGCTTGGCCGAGGGCGCGGAGACCCAGTACTTC. Its protein product is CASSLAEGAETQYF.